This T cell receptor (beta chain) came from a study of T cell responses to AZD1222 COVID-19 vaccine. V lost 0 bases and J lost 7, with 10 bases in between. This CDR3 has 13 amino acids. CDR1 SGHRS and CDR2 YFSETQ come from the germline V gene. Concerning this clone itself: The antigen is undetermined.

The repertoire was sequenced with immunoSEQ multiplex PCR; TCRdb's copy has only in-frame clones and lacks some. The sample has about 120,000 clones, approximately 94% seen once. Study-level results: Nearly half of spike-specific TCRs reportedly target variant regions that are unmutated in the B.1.351 and B.1.1.7 variants.

The sequences come from peripheral blood, collected 28 days after the second AZD1222 dose. The receptor was isolated from an adult who received the AZD1222 COVID-19 vaccine. This chain uses TRBV5-1 with TRBJ1-2; D perhaps matches TRBD1 (5 bases). The CDR3 DNA is TGCGCCAGCAGCTTGGGGAGGGGAGGTGGCTACACCTTC. It codes for CASSLGRGGGYTF.